Listed below are T cell receptor beta chains from one sample, sequenced in a study of T cell responses to AZD1222 COVID-19 vaccine. Here immunoSEQ multiplex PCR was the method, and the copy in TCRdb shows in-frame clones only, minus some. The profile shows roughly 150,000 clones, approximately 90% of them singletons. The material sequenced was peripheral blood, taken on day 0 of AZD1222 vaccination. The receptors stem from an adult in good health. Each CDR3 is given with its conserved first and last residue. Fields, in order: V gene, D gene, clone size, J gene, CDR3 DNA, CDR3 protein. D genes are given only for firm matches. The listing skips clone size in some rows; elsewhere it reads once, few, many or a size class.

V gene: TRBV18; D gene: NA; clone size: NA; J gene: TRBJ1-6; CDR3 DNA: TGTGCCAGCTCACCCCTAGACGTCTATAATTCACCCCTCCACTTT; CDR3 protein: CASSPLDVYNSPLHF
V gene: TRBV4-2; D gene: TRBD1; clone size: NA; J gene: TRBJ2-1; CDR3 DNA: TGTGCCAGCAGCCCCGGGACAGGAGACTACAATGAGCAGTTCTTC; CDR3 protein: CASSPGTGDYNEQFF
V gene: TRBV6-6; D gene: NA; clone size: once; J gene: TRBJ2-2; CDR3 DNA: TGTGCCAGCAGTTACTCCAGGGAGAACACCGGGGAGCTGTTTTTT; CDR3 protein: CASSYSRENTGELFF
V gene: TRBV27; D gene: NA; clone size: NA; J gene: TRBJ1-3; CDR3 DNA: TGTGCCAGCGCGGGGGCTACTGGAAACACCATATATTTT; CDR3 protein: CASAGATGNTIYF
V gene: TRBV7-8; D gene: NA; clone size: NA; J gene: TRBJ1-5; CDR3 DNA: TGTGCCAGCAGCTTATCGGAAACTAGCAATCAGCCCCAGCATTTT; CDR3 protein: CASSLSETSNQPQHF
V gene: TRBV30; D gene: TRBD2; clone size: NA; J gene: TRBJ2-7; CDR3 DNA: TGTGCCTGGACTAGCGGGAGGTCCCTACCCGAGGGGTACGAGCAGTACTTC; CDR3 protein: CAWTSGRSLPEGYEQYF
V gene: TRBV4-3; D gene: TRBD1; clone size: NA; J gene: TRBJ2-7; CDR3 DNA: TGCGCCAGCAGCCAGGCGTTATCCGGGACAGGCTCCTACGAGCAGTACTTC; CDR3 protein: CASSQALSGTGSYEQYF
V gene: TRBV7-8; D gene: TRBD2; clone size: NA; J gene: TRBJ2-2; CDR3 DNA: TGTGCCAGCAGCCAGGTGGCGGGGGGCCCTTCGAACACCGGGGAGCTGTTTTTT; CDR3 protein: CASSQVAGGPSNTGELFF
V gene: TRBV18; D gene: NA; clone size: once; J gene: TRBJ1-2; CDR3 DNA: TGTGCCAGCTCACCTTCAGGGGAGAGCTATGGCTACACCTTC; CDR3 protein: CASSPSGESYGYTF
V gene: TRBV19; D gene: TRBD2; clone size: NA; J gene: TRBJ2-5; CDR3 DNA: TGTGCCAGTAGTAAGACGGGGACTAGCGGGGGTCGGGAGACCCAGTACTTC; CDR3 protein: CASSKTGTSGGRETQYF
V gene: TRBV30; D gene: NA; clone size: NA; J gene: TRBJ2-1; CDR3 DNA: TGTGCCTGGAGTGTAGGCCGCAAGGGGCAGTTCTTC; CDR3 protein: CAWSVGRKGQFF
V gene: TRBV30; D gene: NA; clone size: NA; J gene: TRBJ1-5; CDR3 DNA: TGTGCCTGGAGTGTAGCAGGGTCGGGGGGGAATCAGCCCCAGCATTTT; CDR3 protein: CAWSVAGSGGNQPQHF
V gene: TRBV18; D gene: NA; clone size: NA; J gene: TRBJ2-7; CDR3 DNA: TGTGCCAGCTCGGGCGGGGACTCCTACGAGCAGTACTTC; CDR3 protein: CASSGGDSYEQYF
V gene: TRBV20-1; D gene: TRBD2; clone size: NA; J gene: TRBJ2-5; CDR3 DNA: TGCAGTGCTAGTAACAGCGGGGGCTCGGAGACCCAGTACTTC; CDR3 protein: CSASNSGGSETQYF
V gene: TRBV3-1/TRBV3-2; D gene: NA; clone size: NA; J gene: TRBJ2-1; CDR3 DNA: TGTGCCAGCAGCCCTAAGGAGTCCTGGTGGAATGAGCAGTTCTTC; CDR3 protein: CASSPKESWWNEQFF
V gene: TRBV18; D gene: NA; clone size: NA; J gene: TRBJ2-1; CDR3 DNA: TGTGCCAGCTCCGTAGGGCGGGCTGATAACTATGAGCAGTTCTTC; CDR3 protein: CASSVGRADNYEQFF
V gene: TRBV4-3; D gene: TRBD1; clone size: NA; J gene: TRBJ1-4; CDR3 DNA: TGCGCCAGCAGCCGTCACAGGGGGCGAGGGGAAAAACTGTTTTTT; CDR3 protein: CASSRHRGRGEKLFF
V gene: TRBV5-1; D gene: TRBD1; clone size: NA; J gene: TRBJ1-2; CDR3 DNA: TGCGCCAGCAGCCCGGGACAGGGATTCTATGGCTACACCTTC; CDR3 protein: CASSPGQGFYGYTF
V gene: TRBV18; D gene: NA; clone size: NA; J gene: TRBJ1-3; CDR3 DNA: TGTGCCAGCTCCCCTATGACCACAGGTGGTGGAAACACCATATATTTT; CDR3 protein: CASSPMTTGGGNTIYF
V gene: TRBV20-1; D gene: NA; clone size: NA; J gene: TRBJ1-1; CDR3 DNA: TGCAGTGCTAGTAAGGGGACCGGAAACACTGAAGCTTTCTTT; CDR3 protein: CSASKGTGNTEAFF
V gene: TRBV28; D gene: TRBD2; clone size: NA; J gene: TRBJ2-1; CDR3 DNA: TGTGCCAGCGGTAGGATGGGGCCAGCTAGCGGGAGTTCGCAGTTCTTC; CDR3 protein: CASGRMGPASGSSQFF
V gene: TRBV7-2; D gene: NA; clone size: NA; J gene: TRBJ1-2; CDR3 DNA: TGTGCCAGCAGCTACAAGCCTGACTATGGCTACACCTTC; CDR3 protein: CASSYKPDYGYTF
V gene: TRBV27; D gene: NA; clone size: NA; J gene: TRBJ1-6; CDR3 DNA: TGTGCCAGCAGGACAGGATATTCACCCCTCCACTTT; CDR3 protein: CASRTGYSPLHF
V gene: TRBV5-8; D gene: NA; clone size: NA; J gene: TRBJ1-5; CDR3 DNA: TGTGCCAGCAGCTTGACCGGATATAGCAATCAGCCCCAGCATTTT; CDR3 protein: CASSLTGYSNQPQHF
V gene: TRBV4-3; D gene: NA; clone size: NA; J gene: TRBJ2-3; CDR3 DNA: TGCGCCAGCAGCCAAGATGGGACGGTGATTGGTACGCAGTATTTT; CDR3 protein: CASSQDGTVIGTQYF
V gene: TRBV7-9; D gene: NA; clone size: NA; J gene: TRBJ2-7; CDR3 DNA: TGTGCCAGCAGCTCGGGGACACCCTACGAGCAGTACTTC; CDR3 protein: CASSSGTPYEQYF
V gene: TRBV15; D gene: NA; clone size: once; J gene: TRBJ1-5; CDR3 DNA: TGTGCCACCAGCAGAGACCGCCTCGACAGCTACAATCAGCCCCAGCATTTT; CDR3 protein: CATSRDRLDSYNQPQHF
V gene: TRBV29-1; D gene: TRBD1; clone size: NA; J gene: TRBJ1-2; CDR3 DNA: TGCAGCGTTATCGAAGGGGGCCCTTATGGCTACACCTTC; CDR3 protein: CSVIEGGPYGYTF
V gene: TRBV5-1; D gene: NA; clone size: NA; J gene: TRBJ2-2; CDR3 DNA: TGCGCCAGCAGTTCGCTCCGGGGCACCGGGGAGCTGTTTTTT; CDR3 protein: CASSSLRGTGELFF
V gene: TRBV13; D gene: NA; clone size: NA; J gene: TRBJ2-5; CDR3 DNA: TGTGCCAGCAGCTTAGCGGCCGGGGCGCACGAAGAGACCCAGTACTTC; CDR3 protein: CASSLAAGAHEETQYF
V gene: TRBV28; D gene: NA; clone size: NA; J gene: TRBJ1-2; CDR3 DNA: TGTGCCAGCAGTTTCAGTAACTATGGCTACACCTTC; CDR3 protein: CASSFSNYGYTF
V gene: TRBV29-1; D gene: NA; clone size: NA; J gene: TRBJ2-7; CDR3 DNA: TGCAGCGTTGTGGTAGCCCCTGTCCTCTACGAGCAGTACTTC; CDR3 protein: CSVVVAPVLYEQYF
V gene: TRBV20-1; D gene: TRBD1; clone size: NA; J gene: TRBJ1-2; CDR3 DNA: TGCAGTGCTAATGATGGGACAGGAGTCTATGGCTACACCTTC; CDR3 protein: CSANDGTGVYGYTF
V gene: TRBV4-2; D gene: TRBD2; clone size: NA; J gene: TRBJ2-3; CDR3 DNA: TGTGCCAGCAGCCAAGAGAGGCTAGCGGGAGCAGATACGCAGTATTTT; CDR3 protein: CASSQERLAGADTQYF
V gene: TRBV19; D gene: TRBD2; clone size: NA; J gene: TRBJ2-7; CDR3 DNA: TGTGCCAGTAGTATGAGCGGGGCCTACGAGCAGTACTTC; CDR3 protein: CASSMSGAYEQYF
V gene: TRBV6-5; D gene: NA; clone size: NA; J gene: TRBJ2-3; CDR3 DNA: TGTGCCAGCAGTTATATACCGGGCGGGTTAGATACGCAGTATTTT; CDR3 protein: CASSYIPGGLDTQYF
V gene: TRBV9; D gene: TRBD2; clone size: once; J gene: TRBJ2-3; CDR3 DNA: TGTGCCAGCAGCGACACGACTAGCGGGAGAAGTACGTCCACAGATACGCAGTATTTT; CDR3 protein: CASSDTTSGRSTSTDTQYF
V gene: TRBV5-4; D gene: NA; clone size: NA; J gene: TRBJ1-3; CDR3 DNA: TGTGCCAGCAGCCTAGACAATGGAAACACCATATATTTT; CDR3 protein: CASSLDNGNTIYF
V gene: TRBV4-1; D gene: NA; clone size: few; J gene: TRBJ1-2; CDR3 DNA: TGCGCCAGCAGCCAAGGCGTGGGCCAGTACTATGGCTACACCTTC; CDR3 protein: CASSQGVGQYYGYTF
V gene: TRBV6-5; D gene: TRBD1; clone size: NA; J gene: TRBJ1-1; CDR3 DNA: TGTGCCAGCAGTTGGGGACAGCTGAACACTGAAGCTTTCTTT; CDR3 protein: CASSWGQLNTEAFF
V gene: TRBV24-1; D gene: NA; clone size: NA; J gene: TRBJ1-1; CDR3 DNA: TGTGCCACCCGGGACGGTATGAACACTGAAGCTTTCTTT; CDR3 protein: CATRDGMNTEAFF
V gene: TRBV28; D gene: NA; clone size: NA; J gene: TRBJ1-2; CDR3 DNA: TGTGCCAGCAGTTACTTAGACCGAAACTATGGCTACACCTTC; CDR3 protein: CASSYLDRNYGYTF
V gene: TRBV11-2; D gene: NA; clone size: NA; J gene: TRBJ2-2; CDR3 DNA: TGTACCAGCAGCTTAGTACTTCGTAGAACCGGGGAGCTGTTTTTT; CDR3 protein: CTSSLVLRRTGELFF
V gene: TRBV29-1; D gene: NA; clone size: NA; J gene: TRBJ2-1; CDR3 DNA: TGCAGCGTTGATTCTAGCTATGAGCAGTTCTTC; CDR3 protein: CSVDSSYEQFF
V gene: TRBV3-1/TRBV3-2; D gene: TRBD1; clone size: NA; J gene: TRBJ1-2; CDR3 DNA: TGTGCCAGCAGCCCGACCCAGGGGGAGCATGGCTACACCTTC; CDR3 protein: CASSPTQGEHGYTF
V gene: TRBV28; D gene: NA; clone size: NA; J gene: TRBJ2-7; CDR3 DNA: TGTGCCAGCCACGCGGGGCCCTACGAGCAGTACTTC; CDR3 protein: CASHAGPYEQYF
V gene: TRBV7-2; D gene: TRBD1; clone size: NA; J gene: TRBJ2-5; CDR3 DNA: TGTGCCAGCGGACAGGGTATACAAGAGACCCAGTACTTC; CDR3 protein: CASGQGIQETQYF
V gene: TRBV18; D gene: NA; clone size: once; J gene: TRBJ1-2; CDR3 DNA: TGTGCCAGCTCAACGATCCGGGACGCACATGGCTACACCTTC; CDR3 protein: CASSTIRDAHGYTF
V gene: TRBV12-3/TRBV12-4; D gene: NA; clone size: NA; J gene: TRBJ1-5; CDR3 DNA: TGTGCCAGCAGTGCAGGTCAGCCCCAGCATTTT; CDR3 protein: CASSAGQPQHF
V gene: TRBV3-1/TRBV3-2; D gene: TRBD2; clone size: NA; J gene: TRBJ2-1; CDR3 DNA: TGTGCCAGCAGCCGGCGCGGGGGGGCCTACAATGAGCAGTTCTTC; CDR3 protein: CASSRRGGAYNEQFF
V gene: TRBV19; D gene: NA; clone size: NA; J gene: TRBJ2-1; CDR3 DNA: TGTGCCAGTCCAGGGGTAGGGCAGTTCTTC; CDR3 protein: CASPGVGQFF
V gene: TRBV2; D gene: NA; clone size: NA; J gene: TRBJ2-7; CDR3 DNA: TGTGCCAGCAGTGAGGTCTCTGCTTGGGTTACCTACGAGCAGTACTTC; CDR3 protein: CASSEVSAWVTYEQYF
V gene: TRBV9; D gene: NA; clone size: NA; J gene: TRBJ2-7; CDR3 DNA: TGTGCCAGCAGCGTAGCAGCCGGAAACCCCTACGAGCAGTACTTC; CDR3 protein: CASSVAAGNPYEQYF
V gene: TRBV18; D gene: TRBD1; clone size: NA; J gene: TRBJ1-2; CDR3 DNA: TGTGCCAGCTCACCAGTGGGACAGCTGGGGCCTTACTATGGCTACACCTTC; CDR3 protein: CASSPVGQLGPYYGYTF
V gene: TRBV5-1; D gene: TRBD1; clone size: NA; J gene: TRBJ2-7; CDR3 DNA: TGCGCCAGCACTCCTACAGGGGGCGGGTACGAGCAGTACTTC; CDR3 protein: CASTPTGGGYEQYF
V gene: TRBV5-4; D gene: TRBD1; clone size: once; J gene: TRBJ1-6; CDR3 DNA: TGTGCCAGCAGCACCCCCAAAGCGACAGGGGGCGGGTCACCCCTCCACTTT; CDR3 protein: CASSTPKATGGGSPLHF